Listed here is a single T cell receptor beta chain. V lost 6 bases to trimming and J lost 3 bases, with 8 bases between them. The CDR3 loop spans 12 amino acids. The germline CDR1 and CDR2 sequences are SEHNR and FQNEAQ (reference sequence). The sample belongs to a study of T cell changes during pregnancy in multiple sclerosis. Assay: immunoSEQ multiplex PCR; the TCRdb copy retains only in-frame clones and omits some. The table records around 21,000 clones, 80% to 90% of them present only once. Material: CD8+ T cells from peripheral blood mononuclear cells, obtained after pregnancy. The receptor was derived from a female donor in good health, enrolled as a control in a pregnancy study. This sequence joins TRBV7-9 and TRBJ1-1; possibly TRBD1 for D (6 bases). Written as DNA, the CDR3 is TGTGCCAGCAGAGACAGGTACACTGAAGCTTTCTTT. This sequence encodes CASRDRYTEAFF. The full variable domain, rest sourced from reference TRBV7-9 and TRBJ1-1, is DTGVSQNPRHKITKRGQNVTFRCDPISEHNRLYWYRQTLGQGPEFLTYFQNEAQLEKSRLLSDRFSAERPKGSFSTLEIQRTEQGDSAMYLCASRDRYTEAFFGQGTRLTVV.